The rows below give T cell receptor beta chains drawn from one sample of a study of shared clonotypes between healthy human individuals. TCRdb's table, derived via immunoSEQ multiplex PCR, lists solely in-frame clones and lacks some. In the table there are over 2 million clones, over 85% of which are singletons. Source material: naive CD4+ T cells sorted from blood. These receptors came from a man aged 18 to 35 in good health. The CDR3 runs from the conserved cysteine through the conserved F or W. A D gene is named only where the DNA matches it firmly. Expanded clones are given a class, and other clones once, few, many or no size at all.

size: -; V: TRBV19; J: TRBJ2-5; length: 13; D: -; DNA: TGTGCCAGTAGTATAAAGGGCTTGGAGACCCAGTACTTC; CDR3: CASSIKGLETQYF
size: few; V: TRBV2; J: TRBJ1-5; length: 13; D: -; DNA: TGTGCCACGTCGATCGGGACCACTCAGCCCCAGCATTTT; CDR3: CATSIGTTQPQHF
size: once; V: TRBV4-3; J: TRBJ1-2; length: 17; D: TRBD1; DNA: TGCGCCAGCAGCCAAGATTCGGGGACAGGGGGTTCCTATGGCTACACCTTC; CDR3: CASSQDSGTGGSYGYTF
size: -; V: TRBV19; J: TRBJ1-2; length: 14; D: -; DNA: TGTGCCAGTAGTATAGAGGCAGGGAACTATGGCTACACCTTC; CDR3: CASSIEAGNYGYTF
size: -; V: TRBV11-2; J: TRBJ2-7; length: 15; D: -; DNA: TGTGCCAGCAGCTTAGGAGCGTTGAGCTCCTACGAGCAGTACTTC; CDR3: CASSLGALSSYEQYF
size: -; V: TRBV5-6; J: TRBJ2-1; length: 14; D: TRBD1; DNA: TGTGCCACCCTGGGACAGGGGGGAGGGAATGAGCAGTTCTTC; CDR3: CATLGQGGGNEQFF
size: -; V: TRBV6-1; J: TRBJ2-2; length: 15; D: -; DNA: TGTGCCAGCAGTGAGGCGAGCGCGTCAGTCGGGGAGCTGTTTTTT; CDR3: CASSEASASVGELFF
size: -; V: TRBV9; J: TRBJ1-6; length: 15; D: -; DNA: TGTGCCAGCAGCGTAGAGCCGGGTGGTGATTCACCCCTCCACTTT; CDR3: CASSVEPGGDSPLHF
size: -; V: TRBV7-9; J: TRBJ2-7; length: 16; D: TRBD1; DNA: TGTGCCAGCAGCAGCAACAGGGGGCAAAGAAACTACGAGCAGTACTTC; CDR3: CASSSNRGQRNYEQYF
size: -; V: TRBV7-9; J: TRBJ1-1; length: 13; D: -; DNA: TGTGCCAGCAGCTTAAATCCAGGGGCCGCAGCTTTCTTT; CDR3: CASSLNPGAAAFF
size: -; V: TRBV9; J: TRBJ2-3; length: 16; D: -; DNA: TGTGCCAGCAGCTCCCGTGGAACGCCTAGCACAGATACGCAGTATTTT; CDR3: CASSSRGTPSTDTQYF
size: -; V: TRBV27; J: TRBJ2-7; length: 13; D: TRBD1; DNA: TGTGCCAGCAGTCACAGGGGAGTGTACGAGCAGTACTTC; CDR3: CASSHRGVYEQYF
size: -; V: TRBV6-7; J: TRBJ2-7; length: 13; D: -; DNA: TGTGCCAGCAGGTCGACAGCTTCCTACGAGCAGTACTTC; CDR3: CASRSTASYEQYF
size: -; V: TRBV30; J: TRBJ1-5; length: 13; D: TRBD1; DNA: TGTGCCTGGAGTGGGACAGGCTCTTATCCCCAGCATTTT; CDR3: CAWSGTGSYPQHF